A single sample is the source of the 27 T cell receptor beta chains below, sequenced in a study of blood T cell repertoires in COVID-19. Clones were sequenced by immunoSEQ multiplex PCR, and TCRdb holds only the in-frame ones, with some missing. This sample carries roughly 150,000 clones, roughly nine tenths of them seen once, and the ten largest clones take around 15%. The sequencing input was peripheral blood. Receptor source: a man younger than 35 with COVID-19, enrolled during active disease.

In its sample, this clone was seen once. This sequence joins TRBV4-2 and TRBJ1-4; 10 bases match TRBD1. CDR1 LGHNA and CDR2 YNFKEQ come from the germline V gene. The CDR3 is 16 residues long. Trimming at V came to 0 bases and at J to 8 bases, leaving 6 bases not matched to a gene. CDR3 nucleotides: TGTGCCAGCAGCCAAGACGACAGGGGGCAGGAGGAAAAACTGTTTTTT. Its protein product is CASSQDDRGQEEKLFF.

The chain uses TRBV27 and TRBJ2-7; D is perhaps TRBD2 (7 bases). The V gene lost 5 bases and the J gene lost 7 bases, with 15 bases spanning the gap. CDR1 is MNHEY, CDR2 SMNVEV, per germline (reference sequence). This CDR3 has 13 amino acids. The CDR3 DNA is TGTGCCAGCAGTCCGGGGGGCGTAAGGGAGCAGTACTTC. Its translation is CASSPGGVREQYF.

This chain connects TRBV19 to TRBJ2-7, with 7 bases identical to TRBD2. The CDR3 totals 15 residues. The germline V gene has CDR1 LNHDA and CDR2 SQIVND (reference sequence). The V and J ends lost 3 bases and 2 bases, in that order; junction bases with no gene match: 7. The CDR3 sequence is CASSIGAGNPYEQYF. DNA for the CDR3: TGTGCCAGTAGTATCGGAGCGGGAAACCCCTACGAGCAGTACTTC.

The chain couples TRBV30 to TRBJ1-6; 7 bases align to TRBD1. V lost 6 bases to trimming and J lost 9 bases; unmatched junction nucleotides: 11. Germline CDR1 and CDR2: GTSNPN and SVGIG (reference sequence). The CDR3 loop spans 14 amino acids. The CDR3: CACMRAGGISPLHF. The CDR3 DNA is TGTGCCTGTATGAGGGCAGGGGGTATTTCACCCCTCCACTTT.

The rearrangement uses TRBV13 and TRBJ2-5; 12 bases fit TRBD2. Germline CDR1 PRHDT, CDR2 FYEKMQ (reference sequence). This CDR3 region has 15 residues. V dropped 5 bases and J dropped 7; count of bases not matched to a gene: 8. CDR3 in amino acids: CASSHRLAGEGTQYF. For the CDR3, the DNA is TGTGCCAGCAGCCATCGACTAGCGGGAGAGGGGACCCAGTACTTC.

In the case of this clone: Other DNA sequences in the same sample also yield this CDR3. The chain recombines TRBV9 with TRBJ2-7, with TRBD2 matching over 10 bases. CDR3 length: 14 residues. Germline-derived CDR1 and CDR2 are SGDLS and YYNGEE. J was trimmed by 4 bases and V by 0 bases; bases with no gene match: 1. CDR3 region: CASSVASGGYEQYF. The CDR3 nucleotides are TGTGCCAGCAGCGTAGCTAGCGGGGGATACGAGCAGTACTTC.

In its sample, this clone was seen once. The genes are TRBV10-3 and TRBJ1-1; perhaps TRBD1 as D (5 bases). The CDR3 runs 17 residues. Germline V lookup: CDR1 ENHRY, CDR2 SYGVKD. Trimming shortened V by 0 bases and J by 1 base, and 15 bases separated the two germline ends. As DNA, the CDR3 is TGTGCCATCAGTGAGTCGGGGAAGGGACTGCCGAACACTGAAGCTTTCTTT. This codes for CAISESGKGLPNTEAFF.

The gene calls are TRBV3-1 (or the pseudogene TRBV3-2) and TRBJ2-5, with 7 bases that match TRBD2. The ends lost 4 bases at V and 4 bases at J; junction bases unmatched: 6. This CDR3 is 14 amino acids long. The germline gives CDR1 LGHDT, CDR2 YNNKEL (reference sequence). The CDR3 DNA follows: TGTGCCAGCAGCCCATGGGAGGGTGTAGAGACCCAGTACTTC. This encodes CASSPWEGVETQYF.

CDR3 protein: CASSLSGQGYGYTF. CDR3 nucleotides: TGTGCCAGCTCACTCTCAGGACAGGGATATGGCTACACCTTC. V gene TRBV18 combines with J gene TRBJ1-2, with TRBD1 matching over 8 bases. Germline CDR1 reads KGHSH; CDR2 reads LQKENI. The junction had 6 bases not matched to a gene; V was cut back by 4 bases and J by 5 bases. The CDR3 length is 14 residues.

This chain links TRBV20-1 with TRBJ2-7, with D possibly matching TRBD2 (7 bases). V was cut by 5 bases and J by 7 bases, with 12 bases left in between. The CDR3 is made up of 11 amino acids. Germline assignment: CDR1 DFQATT and CDR2 SNEGSKA (reference sequence). CDR3 sequence: CSAPEGGEQYF. In nucleotides, the CDR3 is TGCAGTGCTCCGGAGGGGGGGGAGCAGTACTTC.

This clone was detected only once. The rearrangement uses TRBV28 and TRBJ2-7; D may be TRBD2 (5 bases). Trimming removed 2 bases from V and 0 bases from J, with 14 bases in between. This CDR3 is 16 amino acids long. The germline V gene encodes CDR1 MDHEN and CDR2 SYDVKM. As DNA, the CDR3 is TGTGCCAGCAGTTTAATGGGGAGTTCCCTCTCCTACGAGCAGTACTTC. Protein sequence: CASSLMGSSLSYEQYF.

The V and J genes are TRBV11-2 and TRBJ2-3; TRBD2 is a possible D gene (6 bases). Germline V gives CDR1 SGHAT, CDR2 FQNNGV. Trimming took 5 bases from V and 2 from J, leaving 14 bases between them. The CDR3 is 15 amino acids. CDR3 coding DNA: TGTGCCAGCAGCGTGGTTAGCGGCTACACAGATACGCAGTATTTT. This translates into CASSVVSGYTDTQYF. The full variable domain, rest sourced from reference TRBV11-2 and TRBJ2-3, is EAGVAQSPRYKIIEKRQSVAFWCNPISGHATLYWYQQILGQGPKLLIQFQNNGVVDDSQLPKDRFSAERLKGVDSTLKIQPAKLEDSAVYLCASSVVSGYTDTQYFGPGTRLTVL.

The rearrangement uses TRBV10-3 and TRBJ1-5; 7 bases agree with TRBD1. Germline assignment: CDR1 ENHRY and CDR2 SYGVKD. Trimming took 4 bases from V and 0 from J; bases not matched to a gene: 3. The length of the CDR3 is 15 residues. CDR3 DNA sequence: TGTGCCATCAGTGGGGACAGAAATAGCAATCAGCCCCAGCATTTT. It yields the protein CAISGDRNSNQPQHF.

This clone was found many times. This chain uses TRBV7-9 with TRBJ1-1; D not resolved. CDR1 is SEHNR, CDR2 FQNEAQ, per germline (reference sequence). CDR3 length: 15 residues. The ends were cut back, 5 bases at V and 2 bases at J, with 15 bases in the middle. CDR3 sequence: CASSPLLVPNTEAFF. The CDR3 DNA reads TGTGCCAGCAGCCCCCTTCTTGTCCCTAACACTGAAGCTTTCTTT.

This chain joins TRBV7-9 and TRBJ2-1; 13 bases match TRBD2. This CDR3 is 17 amino acids long. Trimming cost V 4 bases and J 7 bases; bases outside gene matches: 10. The V gene's germline CDR1 is SEHNR and CDR2 FQNEAQ (reference sequence). The DNA of the CDR3 is TGTGCCAGCAGCTCTGGACTAGCGGGAGTAAGAGGGAATGAGCAGTTCTTC. This sequence encodes CASSSGLAGVRGNEQFF.

CDR3 sequence reads: CATSDSPGQGTDTQYF. DNA for the CDR3: TGTGCCACCAGTGACTCACCGGGACAGGGAACAGATACGCAGTATTTT. The chain has TRBV24-1 and TRBJ2-3; TRBD1 agrees at 9 bases. The CDR3 totals 16 residues. Germline CDR1 KGHDR, CDR2 SFDVKD. With V trimmed by 4 bases and J by 3 bases, 7 bases remained unmatched.

This rearrangement joins TRBV6-2 or TRBV6-3 to TRBJ2-3; 12 positions agree with TRBD1. There are 16 residues in the CDR3. Germline loops: CDR1 MNHEY, CDR2 SVGEGT. V trimming: 6 bases; J trimming: 6 bases; junction bases outside the gene matches: 10. CDR3 nucleotide sequence: TGTGCCAGCAGCTCAACCGGGACAGGGGGCATCGATACGCAGTATTTT. It specifies CASSSTGTGGIDTQYF.

The rearrangement uses TRBV5-4 and TRBJ2-7, with D tentatively TRBD1 (7 bases). The CDR3 runs to 13 residues. V shed 1 base and J shed 6 bases, with 11 bases lying between them. Germline CDR1 SGHNT, CDR2 YYREEE (reference sequence). The CDR3 reads CASSLRQGGEQYF. In DNA form, the CDR3 reads TGTGCCAGCAGCTTGAGGCAGGGGGGCGAGCAGTACTTC.

This clone showed up just once. The chain couples TRBV2 to TRBJ1-5, with 7 bases identical to TRBD1. The CDR3 covers 14 residues. Germline CDR1 is SNHLY and CDR2 is FYNNEI. Germline trimming cut 5 bases from V and 5 bases from J; bases unmatched to any gene: 6. The CDR3 spells CASSKQGSDQPQHF. Written as DNA, the CDR3 is TGTGCCAGCAGTAAACAGGGGTCGGATCAGCCCCAGCATTTT. Full variable domain (missing parts from reference TRBV2 and TRBJ1-5): EPEVTQTPSHQVTQMGQEVILRCVPISNHLYFYWYRQILGQKVEFLVSFYNNEISEKSEIFDDQFSVERPDGSNFTLKIRSTKLEDSAMYFCASSKQGSDQPQHFGDGTRLSIL.

The chain uses TRBV4-1 and TRBJ1-5; weak D call: TRBD1 (5 bases). Trimming shortened V by 4 bases and J by 2 bases, and 9 bases separated the two germline ends. Germline-derived CDR1 and CDR2 are MGHRA and YSYEKL. This CDR3 contains 14 residues. The CDR3 DNA reads as TGCGCCAGCAGCCCAACAGGCGGCAATCAGCCCCAGCATTTT. Its protein is CASSPTGGNQPQHF.

This clone was detected once. The rearrangement links TRBV9 to TRBJ2-7; a weak D match, TRBD2 (5 bases). This CDR3 region has 15 residues. Germline-derived CDR1 and CDR2 are SGDLS and YYNGEE. V lost 3 bases and J 0 bases, leaving 13 bases between the germline ends. CDR3 sequence: CASSERAASSYEQYF. The CDR3 coding sequence is TGTGCCAGCAGCGAGAGGGCAGCATCCTCCTACGAGCAGTACTTC.

The CDR3 protein is CASSYFGTGGTDTQYF. CDR3 coding DNA: TGTGCCAGCAGTTACTTTGGGACAGGGGGGACAGATACGCAGTATTTT. The chain uses TRBV6-5 and TRBJ2-3; TRBD1 aligns across 11 bases. V was pared by 1 base and J by 3 bases, with 3 bases of the junction left unmatched. This CDR3 has 16 residues. Germline V gives CDR1 MNHEY, CDR2 SVGAGI.

The V call is TRBV4-3, the J call TRBJ2-3, with 9 bases matching TRBD2. Germline loops: CDR1 LGHNA, CDR2 YSLEER. The CDR3 is 16 amino acids. Germline trimming cut 0 bases from V and 4 bases from J; bases unmatched to any gene: 5. The chain's CDR3 is CASSQDGLAGPDTQYF. In DNA form, the CDR3 reads TGCGCCAGCAGCCAAGATGGCCTAGCGGGACCAGATACGCAGTATTTT.

The CDR3 DNA is TGTGCCAGTAGTCCGGGACAGGGGTACACCTACGAGCAGTACTTC. Translated: CASSPGQGYTYEQYF. The chain couples TRBV19 to TRBJ2-7, with 10 bases aligning to TRBD1. Germline assignment: CDR1 LNHDA and CDR2 SQIVND (reference sequence). CDR3 length: 15 residues. V lost 5 bases, J lost 2 bases, and 6 bases stayed unmatched.

The chain combines TRBV28 with TRBJ2-1; 10 positions agree with TRBD1. Per the germline V gene, CDR1 is MDHEN and CDR2 is SYDVKM. V lost 9 bases and J lost 1; bases outside the gene matches: 9. This CDR3 region has 16 residues. Here the CDR3 reads CAREPPGQGSYNEQFF. DNA for the CDR3: TGTGCCAGAGAACCCCCGGGACAGGGGTCCTACAATGAGCAGTTCTTC.

CDR3 region: CASSLSRLATDTQYF. In DNA, the CDR3 is TGTGCCAGCAGCCTCTCGAGACTAGCAACAGATACGCAGTATTTT. The chain employs TRBV11-1 and TRBJ2-3, with 7 bases lining up with TRBD2. The V segment lost 5 bases and the J segment 3 bases; nucleotides outside the gene matches: 8. The germline V gene encodes CDR1 SGHAT and CDR2 FQDESV (reference sequence). The CDR3 covers 15 residues.

This clone showed up just once. The same CDR3 is also encoded by other DNA sequences in this sample. The chain joins TRBV5-4 to TRBJ1-1; D gene uncertain. V lost 1 base to trimming and J lost 4 bases, with 5 bases between them. Germline V lookup: CDR1 SGHNT, CDR2 YYREEE (reference sequence). The length of the CDR3 is 12 residues. CDR3 loop: CASSLRGTEAFF. The CDR3 DNA follows: TGTGCCAGCAGCTTGAGAGGCACTGAAGCTTTCTTT.